These T cell receptor beta chains were read from a single sample in a study of cytomegalovirus exposure and HLA in healthy donors. Profiled with immunoSEQ multiplex PCR; TCRdb holds only in-frame clones, not every one. The sample gives around 100,000 clones, approximately 70% of which show up once; 3.5% to 4% is in the top ten. Material: PBMCs. The receptor source for this set is a man aged 25-45 years in good health and CMV-seropositive. Each CDR3 is given with its conserved first and last residue. A D gene is named only where the DNA matches it firmly. Some rows mark clone size as missing; the rest say once, few, many or name a class of expanded clone.

abundance: few; j_gene: TRBJ2-2; v_gene: TRBV6-6; d_gene: -; CDR3aa: CASSYDRNTGELFF; CDR3nt: TGTGCCAGCAGTTACGACAGAAACACCGGGGAGCTGTTTTTT
abundance: -; j_gene: TRBJ2-5; v_gene: TRBV19; d_gene: -; CDR3aa: CASSIDSETQYF; CDR3nt: TGTGCCAGTAGTATAGATAGTGAGACCCAGTACTTC
abundance: few; j_gene: TRBJ2-7; v_gene: TRBV9; d_gene: -; CDR3aa: CASSVGQSTYEQYF; CDR3nt: TGTGCCAGCAGCGTAGGTCAGTCGACCTACGAGCAGTACTTC
abundance: -; j_gene: TRBJ2-5; v_gene: TRBV15; d_gene: TRBD2; CDR3aa: CATSITSGGEETQYF; CDR3nt: TGTGCCACCAGCATCACTAGCGGGGGGGAAGAGACCCAGTACTTC
abundance: -; j_gene: TRBJ2-3; v_gene: TRBV30; d_gene: TRBD1; CDR3aa: CAWDRESTDTQYF; CDR3nt: TGTGCCTGGGACAGGGAAAGCACAGATACGCAGTATTTT
abundance: -; j_gene: TRBJ2-3; v_gene: TRBV6-5; d_gene: TRBD2; CDR3aa: CASSYRGADTQYF; CDR3nt: TGTGCCAGCAGTTATCGGGGGGCAGATACGCAGTATTTT
abundance: -; j_gene: TRBJ1-1; v_gene: TRBV11-2; d_gene: TRBD1; CDR3aa: CASNRLRGNKNTEAFF; CDR3nt: TGTGCCAGCAACCGCCTCAGGGGGAACAAGAACACTGAAGCTTTCTTT
abundance: few; j_gene: TRBJ2-5; v_gene: TRBV9; d_gene: TRBD2; CDR3aa: CASSVDKAGGETQYF; CDR3nt: TGTGCCAGCAGCGTAGATAAGGCGGGGGGGGAGACCCAGTACTTC
abundance: -; j_gene: TRBJ2-4; v_gene: TRBV30; d_gene: -; CDR3aa: CAWDGGENIQYF; CDR3nt: TGTGCCTGGGACGGGGGTGAGAACATTCAGTACTTC
abundance: -; j_gene: TRBJ1-1; v_gene: TRBV2; d_gene: -; CDR3aa: CASSDGETEAFF; CDR3nt: TGTGCCAGCAGTGACGGAGAGACTGAAGCTTTCTTT
abundance: -; j_gene: TRBJ2-5; v_gene: TRBV9; d_gene: -; CDR3aa: CASSVGLLETQYF; CDR3nt: TGTGCCAGCAGCGTCGGACTTTTGGAGACCCAGTACTTC
abundance: few; j_gene: TRBJ1-1; v_gene: TRBV7-9; d_gene: -; CDR3aa: CASRGWGGQNTEAFF; CDR3nt: TGTGCCAGCAGGGGGTGGGGGGGCCAAAACACTGAAGCTTTCTTT
abundance: few; j_gene: TRBJ1-1; v_gene: TRBV15; d_gene: -; CDR3aa: CATSEDMNTEAFF; CDR3nt: TGTGCCACCAGCGAGGACATGAACACTGAAGCTTTCTTT
abundance: few; j_gene: TRBJ2-1; v_gene: TRBV4-1; d_gene: -; CDR3aa: CASSNRGTDLYNEQFF; CDR3nt: TGCGCCAGCAGCAATCGGGGGACTGACCTCTACAATGAGCAGTTCTTC
abundance: once; j_gene: TRBJ2-5; v_gene: TRBV5-6; d_gene: -; CDR3aa: CASSQGLTQYF; CDR3nt: TGTGCCAGCAGCCAGGGACTGACCCAGTACTTC
abundance: -; j_gene: TRBJ1-2; v_gene: TRBV7-9; d_gene: -; CDR3aa: CASRGPASGYTF; CDR3nt: TGTGCCAGCAGGGGGCCGGCAAGTGGCTACACCTTC